The 13 T cell receptor beta chains below come from one sample, sequenced in a study of shared clonotypes between healthy human individuals. In the naive CD8 group, cells lacked CD45RO and were positively selected for CCR7, so terminally differentiated effector memory CD45RA+ cells were left out. The protocol was immunoSEQ multiplex PCR, while the TCRdb copy is restricted to in-frame clones and leaves out a portion. The sample records 2 million to 2.5 million clones, around 93% being singletons. The sample taken for sequencing was naive CD8+ T cells from PBMCs. Receptors originate from a man aged 18 to 35 in good health. Some clones in this sample may be carry-over from other donors' samples.

The chain has TRBV14 and TRBJ2-2; D is undetermined. Germline assignment: CDR1 SGHDN and CDR2 FVKESK. V shed 1 base and J shed 0 bases, with 12 bases lying between them. CDR3 length: 17 amino acids. The CDR3 protein is CASSQGDTLTNTGELFF. For the CDR3, the DNA is TGTGCCAGCAGCCAAGGAGACACCCTTACGAACACCGGGGAGCTGTTTTTT.

V and J are TRBV6-5 and TRBJ2-2; 9 bases line up with TRBD2. This CDR3 has 15 residues. With 4 bases clipped from V and 6 bases from J, the junction kept 6 bases outside the gene matches. Germline-derived CDR1 and CDR2 are MNHEY and SVGAGI. The CDR3: CASSWREGSAGELFF. CDR3 nucleotide sequence: TGTGCCAGCAGTTGGCGGGAGGGGTCAGCCGGGGAGCTGTTTTTT.

The table lists this clone with a count of one. Distinct nucleotide sequences in the sample also encode this CDR3. The chain links TRBV18 to TRBJ2-7; possible D gene TRBD1, 5 bases. Germline CDR1 reads KGHSH; CDR2 reads LQKENI. V was shortened by 3 bases and J by 2 bases, with 8 bases between the two germline ends. The CDR3 sequence is 13 residues long. Written as DNA, the CDR3 is TGTGCCAGCTCACCGATCAGGGCCTACGAGCAGTACTTC. It specifies CASSPIRAYEQYF.

V and J are TRBV30 and TRBJ2-3, with 9 bases aligning to TRBD1. The germline gives CDR1 GTSNPN, CDR2 SVGIG (reference sequence). This CDR3 contains 15 residues. V lost 2 bases and J lost 4; bases outside the gene matches: 7. Written as DNA, the CDR3 is TGTGCCTGGAGTAAACGGACAGGGGTTCCAGATACGCAGTATTTT. Translation: CAWSKRTGVPDTQYF. The full variable domain, with the rest looked up from reference TRBV30 and TRBJ2-3, is SQTIHQWPATLVQPVGSPLSLECTVEGTSNPNLYWYRQAAGRGLQLLFYSVGIGQISSEVPQNLSASRPQDRQFILSSKKLLLSDSGFYLCAWSKRTGVPDTQYFGPGTRLTVL.

The V call is TRBV7-9, the J call TRBJ1-5; 7 nucleotides align to TRBD1. The CDR3 extends over 16 amino acids. V trimming: 2 bases; J trimming: 0 bases; junction bases outside the gene matches: 4. Looked up from germline, CDR1 is SEHNR and CDR2 is FQNEAQ (reference sequence). The CDR3 coding sequence is TGTGCCAGCAGCTTACGACAGGGTAATAGCAATCAGCCCCAGCATTTT. Its translation is CASSLRQGNSNQPQHF.

This clone has just a few counts. V gene TRBV7-9 combines with J gene TRBJ1-1, with no clear D. Trimming cost V 2 bases and J 3 bases, with 7 bases left between them. This CDR3 has 13 residues. Per germline, CDR1 SEHNR and CDR2 FQNEAQ (reference sequence). The CDR3 DNA sequence: TGTGCCAGCAGCTTACTTTTTTACACTGAAGCTTTCTTT. This gives the protein CASSLLFYTEAFF.

The chain recombines TRBV10-1 with TRBJ2-7; no definite D call. The ends were cut back, 0 bases at V and 2 bases at J, with 8 bases in the middle. The CDR3 sequence is 14 residues long. The germline V gene has CDR1 WNHNN and CDR2 SYGVQD (reference sequence). This CDR3 is CASSESRNPYEQYF. The CDR3 nucleotides are TGCGCCAGCAGTGAGTCGAGAAACCCCTACGAGCAGTACTTC.

The chain joins TRBV6-5 to TRBJ2-7; D possibly corresponds to TRBD1 (6 bases). Germline V gene sequence: CDR1 MNHEY, CDR2 SVGAGI. This CDR3 region has 15 residues. V gave up 4 bases and J gave up 2 bases, with 15 bases separating them. CDR3 amino acids: CASSSLDRSTYEQYF. CDR3 DNA sequence: TGTGCCAGCAGTTCCCTTGACAGGAGCACCTACGAGCAGTACTTC.

The chain couples TRBV5-4 to TRBJ1-1; 7 bases agree with TRBD1. After removal of 3 bases from V and 7 bases from J, the junction contained 3 bases not matched to a gene. The CDR3 loop spans 12 amino acids. Looked up from germline, CDR1 is SGHNT and CDR2 is YYREEE (reference sequence). The CDR3 DNA sequence: TGTGCCAGCAGCTCAACAGGGGTTGAAGCTTTCTTT. This encodes CASSSTGVEAFF.

This chain joins TRBV28 and TRBJ2-7; D unclear. The germline CDR1 and CDR2 sequences are MDHEN and SYDVKM. With 3 bases removed from V and 4 bases from J, the gap between germline ends came to 16 bases. The CDR3 sequence is 15 residues long. In nucleotides, the CDR3 is TGTGCCAGCAGTTTTACTCTCGTTAACCCGTACGAGCAGTACTTC. Its protein is CASSFTLVNPYEQYF.

J is TRBJ1-1 and V is TRBV21-1; TRBD1 was called by the table and not checked on the DNA. TRBV21-1 counts as a pseudogene. The CDR3 contains 15 residues. The CDR3: CASSAQQGYPSEAFF. CDR3 nucleotide sequence: TGTGCCAGCAGCGCCCAACAGGGATACCCCTCAGAAGCTTTCTTT.

The chain carries TRBV16 and TRBJ1-5; TRBD1 is a possible D gene (5 bases). CDR1 is KGHSY, CDR2 FQNENV, per germline. The CDR3 spans 18 residues. V was cut by 1 base and J by 5 bases, with 21 bases left in between. The CDR3 region is CASSQFSSGHRSDQPQHF. As DNA, the CDR3 is TGTGCCAGCAGCCAATTCTCGAGCGGACACCGCTCTGATCAGCCCCAGCATTTT.

The CDR3 protein is CASSRREEGLNNEQFF. CDR3 nucleotide sequence: TGTGCCAGCAGCCGGCGAGAGGAGGGCCTGAACAATGAGCAGTTCTTC. The rearrangement uses TRBV7-2 and TRBJ2-1, with D possibly being TRBD2 (6 bases). The CDR3 has 16 residues. V was shortened by 5 bases and J by 5 bases, with 19 bases between the two germline ends. Germline V CDR1 and CDR2: SGHTA, FQGNSA.